These 25 T cell receptor beta chains came from one sample sequenced in a study of T-cell reconstitution after alpha-beta-depleted transplantation in children (TCRdb year 2016). Interpreted using the paper, the treatment or condition label stands for: allogeneic hematopoietic cell transplantation with graft depleted of TCRalphabeta T cells and CD19 B cells. Libraries were made using PCR. Sequencing relied on an Illumina HiSeq 2500. TCR library preparation used molecular barcoding, with unique molecular identifiers applied to normalize quantification of the TCRbeta repertoire. TCRdb reworked the public reads: Q25 trimming with fastp, MiXCR clone assembly, productive beta chains retained. One record per CDR3 amino acid sequence lists the most common genes and DNA. The table for this sample lists 600,000 to 800,000 distinct CDR3 sequences; about an eighth of them were counted only once. About 0.77% of the sample comes from the top ten.

This material consisted of PBMCs, taken before TCRalphabeta/CD19-depleted stem cell transplant. The receptors shown here come from a girl under 10 years old with congenital amegakaryocytic thrombocytopenia, due to receive a stem cell transplant.

The chain has TRBV4-1 and TRBJ2-2; 8 positions agree with TRBD1. Germline lookup yields CDR1 MGHRA and CDR2 YSYEKL. This CDR3 has 15 residues. V lost 2 bases, J lost 7 bases, and 6 bases stayed unmatched. The DNA for the CDR3 is TGCGCCAGCAGCCAAAAAACAGGGGGGATCGGGGAGCTGTTTTTT. Its protein product is CASSQKTGGIGELFF.

This clonotype was detected a few times. The chain links TRBV2 to TRBJ2-3; D call uncertain. The germline V gene encodes CDR1 SNHLY and CDR2 FYNNEI. The length of the CDR3 is 12 residues. Trimming left V 5 bases short and J 4 bases short, with 7 bases between. For the CDR3, the DNA is TGTGCCAGCAGTTATTTCGCAGATACGCAGTATTTT. Protein sequence: CASSYFADTQYF.

This clonotype has more than one count but fewer than ten. The CDR3 DNA reads TGTGCCAGCAGTAGGACCGGTACCATGGTTTACAATGAGCAGTTCTTC. This encodes CASSRTGTMVYNEQFF. J is TRBJ2-1 and V is TRBV28; no definite D call. This CDR3 has 16 residues. CDR1 is MDHEN and CDR2 is SYDVKM in the germline V gene. Trimming stripped 5 bases from V and 4 bases from J, with 18 bases between. The entire variable domain, with the rest obtained from reference TRBV28 and TRBJ2-1, is as follows: DVKVTQSSRYLVKRTGEKVFLECVQDMDHENMFWYRQDPGLGLRLIYFSYDVKMKEKGDIPEGYSVSREKKERFSLILESASTNQTSMYLCASSRTGTMVYNEQFFGPGTRLTVL.

This clonotype was detected only a few times. The CDR3 here is CASSLSYGDPGNTIYF. DNA for the CDR3: TGTGCCAGCAGCTTAAGTTATGGGGATCCTGGAAACACCATATATTTT. The rearrangement links TRBV11-2 to TRBJ1-3; D unresolved. V was cut by 2 bases and J by 2 bases, with 13 bases left in between. Germline V gives CDR1 SGHAT, CDR2 FQNNGV. CDR3 length equals 16 residues.

The gene calls are TRBV29-1 and TRBJ1-1, with D possibly TRBD1 on 6 matching bases. Germline values: CDR1 SQVTM, CDR2 ANQGSEA. The CDR3 length is 12 residues. Between the trimmed V and J ends, which lost 4 bases and 1 base, there was a span of 7 bases. This CDR3 is CSVAGQNTEAFF. DNA for the CDR3: TGCAGCGTTGCGGGACAGAACACTGAAGCTTTCTTT.

This clonotype was observed many times. The rearrangement uses TRBV6-1 and TRBJ1-1; 8 positions match TRBD1. Germline V CDR1 and CDR2: MNHNS, SASEGT. This CDR3 is 15 amino acids long. The junction had 14 bases not matched to a gene; V was cut back by 6 bases and J by 8 bases. The CDR3 DNA reads as TGTGCCAGCAGACGCACCGGGGAGTGGACAGGGGAAGCTTTCTTT. The encoded protein is CASRRTGEWTGEAFF.

This sequence joins TRBV5-1 and TRBJ2-3; D is possibly TRBD2 (6 bases). In germline, CDR1 is SGHRS, CDR2 YFSETQ. The CDR3 extends over 14 amino acids. V shed 0 bases and J shed 6 bases, with 11 bases lying between them. The CDR3 is CASSLGTTFDTQYF. The CDR3 DNA reads TGCGCCAGCAGCTTGGGGACTACCTTCGATACGCAGTATTTT.

CDR3 protein: CASSRSTTSANTGELFF. In DNA, the CDR3 is TGCGCCAGCAGCCGTTCGACAACCTCCGCGAACACCGGGGAGCTGTTTTTT. The chain uses TRBV5-1 and TRBJ2-2; D gene ambiguous. The CDR3 runs 17 residues. The germline gives CDR1 SGHRS, CDR2 YFSETQ. V lost 4 bases, J lost 0 bases, and 16 bases lay in between.

This clonotype was found many times. This chain connects TRBV28 to TRBJ2-1; TRBD2 matches at 9 bases. Germline loops: CDR1 MDHEN, CDR2 SYDVKM. V dropped 5 bases and J dropped 6; count of bases not matched to a gene: 2. CDR3 length: 13 residues. This CDR3 is CASSGGRANEQFF. CDR3 DNA: TGTGCCAGCAGTGGCGGGAGGGCCAATGAGCAGTTCTTC.

The chain joins TRBV18 to TRBJ1-5; no reliable D call. V was pared by 6 bases and J by 3 bases, with 12 bases between. Per the germline V gene, CDR1 is KGHSH and CDR2 is LQKENI. The CDR3 consists of 14 residues. The CDR3 sequence: CASSRRIDNQPQHF. The CDR3 nucleotides read TGTGCCAGCTCCCGCAGGATCGACAATCAGCCCCAGCATTTT.

V is TRBV5-1 and J is TRBJ2-3, with D perhaps TRBD1 (5 bases). The germline CDR1 and CDR2 sequences are SGHRS and YFSETQ. The CDR3 is 15 residues long. Between the trimmed V and J ends, which lost 0 bases and 6 bases, there was a span of 14 bases. The CDR3 sequence: CASSLEGISRDTQYF. The CDR3 DNA reads as TGCGCCAGCAGCTTGGAGGGGATATCTCGGGATACGCAGTATTTT.

This clonotype was observed a single time. V usage is TRBV20-1 and J usage is TRBJ2-2; 10 nucleotides line up with TRBD2. The germline gives CDR1 DFQATT, CDR2 SNEGSKA (reference sequence). The CDR3 consists of 14 residues. V lost 8 bases, J lost 7 bases, and 10 bases stayed unmatched. The CDR3 reads CSTVAGGRRGELFF. The CDR3 DNA is TGCAGTACCGTAGCGGGAGGCCGGCGCGGGGAGCTGTTTTTT.

This clonotype was seen only a few times. V usage is TRBV20-1 and J usage is TRBJ2-7, with a possible D match to TRBD2 (6 bases). From germline, CDR1 is DFQATT and CDR2 SNEGSKA (reference sequence). Trimming removed 1 base from V and 4 bases from J, with 8 bases in between. This CDR3 contains 12 residues. The CDR3 loop is CSARAGRYEQYF. CDR3 sequence (DNA): TGCAGTGCTAGAGCCGGGAGATACGAGCAGTACTTC.

In this sample, this clonotype turned up a few times. The chain couples TRBV20-1 to TRBJ2-1; D gene uncertain. Germline V gene data show CDR1 as DFQATT and CDR2 as SNEGSKA (reference sequence). V was trimmed by 3 bases and J by 2 bases, leaving 17 bases between them. This CDR3 comprises 16 residues. This CDR3 reads CSARLVAFLPYNEQFF. The CDR3 coding sequence is TGCAGTGCTAGGCTAGTAGCTTTCCTACCCTACAATGAGCAGTTCTTC.

Only one count was recorded for this clonotype. This sequence joins TRBV29-1 and TRBJ2-6, with no clear D. The CDR3 runs to 15 residues. Germline V CDR1 and CDR2: SQVTM, ANQGSEA. V gave up 4 bases and J gave up 0 bases, with 10 bases separating them. In DNA form, the CDR3 reads TGCAGCGTTGCCGGAAGGCACTCTGGGGCCAACGTCCTGACTTTC. Its translation: CSVAGRHSGANVLTF.

J is TRBJ2-1 and V is TRBV7-9; D might be TRBD1 (6 bases). The germline CDR1 and CDR2 sequences are SEHNR and FQNEAQ (reference sequence). Trimming pared 7 bases from V and 7 bases from J, leaving 17 bases between. This CDR3 contains 14 residues. The CDR3 region has the DNA TGTGCCAGCAACGATCAGGGGTGGGGTAATGAGCAGTTCTTC. Protein product: CASNDQGWGNEQFF.

This clonotype was recorded at least ten times. The chain joins TRBV29-1 to TRBJ2-7, with TRBD2 identical over 7 bases. The V segment lost 6 bases and the J segment 3 bases; nucleotides outside the gene matches: 5. The CDR3 totals 12 residues. Per the germline V gene, CDR1 is SQVTM and CDR2 is ANQGSEA. CDR3 region: CSVLRGNYEQYF. For the CDR3, the DNA is TGCAGCGTCTTGCGGGGGAACTACGAGCAGTACTTC.

This chain joins TRBV25-1 and TRBJ2-1; D is undetermined. The CDR3 consists of 18 residues. CDR1 is MGHDK and CDR2 is SYGVNS in the germline V gene. V was shortened by 2 bases and J by 1 base, with 18 bases between the two germline ends. CDR3 amino acids: CASSEVLMWDISYNEQFF. The DNA of the CDR3 is TGTGCCAGCAGTGAAGTTTTGATGTGGGATATTTCCTACAATGAGCAGTTCTTC.

A few counts support this clonotype. V usage is TRBV2 and J usage is TRBJ1-5; unclear D gene. The CDR3 length is 14 residues. Trimming took off 9 bases at V and 10 bases at J, with 22 bases between the two ends. Germline V gives CDR1 SNHLY, CDR2 FYNNEI. The CDR3 protein is CASNAEGYSGPQHF. The CDR3 DNA reads TGTGCCAGTAACGCGGAAGGTTACTCAGGCCCCCAGCATTTT. Together with reference TRBV2 and TRBJ1-5, the CDR3 gives the full variable domain: EPEVTQTPSHQVTQMGQEVILRCVPISNHLYFYWYRQILGQKVEFLVSFYNNEISEKSEIFDDQFSVERPDGSNFTLKIRSTKLEDSAMYFCASNAEGYSGPQHFGDGTRLSIL.

The V and J genes are TRBV28 and TRBJ2-3; no reliable D call. Germline CDR1 MDHEN, CDR2 SYDVKM. V was trimmed by 9 bases and J by 5 bases, leaving 12 bases between them. This CDR3 contains 12 residues. CDR3 loop: CASHLPGDTQYF. In nucleotides, the CDR3 is TGTGCCAGTCATCTACCGGGAGATACGCAGTATTTT.

This clonotype has at least ten counts. The gene calls are TRBV27 and TRBJ1-1, with a weak D call TRBD1 (6 bases). Germline V gene data show CDR1 as MNHEY and CDR2 as SMNVEV (reference sequence). V lost 4 bases, J lost 0 bases, and 9 bases lay in between. This CDR3 has 14 amino acids. Here the CDR3 reads CASSWGGMNTEAFF. The DNA of the CDR3 is TGTGCCAGCAGTTGGGGGGGCATGAACACTGAAGCTTTCTTT.

The chain uses TRBV2 and TRBJ2-1; TRBD2 matches 11 bases. J gave up 4 bases and V 6 bases, and 8 bases lay outside the gene matches. The CDR3 loop spans 16 amino acids. Germline V CDR1 and CDR2: SNHLY, FYNNEI. The CDR3 region is CASRARLAGQYNEQFF. In nucleotides, the CDR3 is TGTGCCAGCAGAGCCCGACTAGCGGGGCAATACAATGAGCAGTTCTTC.

This clonotype was counted at least ten times. V gene TRBV15 combines with J gene TRBJ1-5; D is unclear. This CDR3 region has 16 residues. V was shortened by 0 bases and J by 8 bases, with 17 bases between the two germline ends. Germline V lookup: CDR1 LNHNV, CDR2 YYDKDF (reference sequence). In DNA form, the CDR3 reads TGTGCCACCAGCAGAGATCCCAAGGGAAGGAGAGAGCCCCAGCATTTT. It is translated as CATSRDPKGRREPQHF.

This clonotype was recorded many times. The J gene is TRBJ1-3, the V gene TRBV7-6; possibly TRBD1 for D (6 bases). Trimming pared 0 bases from V and 0 bases from J, leaving 15 bases between. The V gene's germline CDR1 is SGHVS and CDR2 FNYEAQ. This CDR3 region has 18 residues. The CDR3 region is CASSLAVIGGFSGNTIYF. CDR3 coding DNA: TGTGCCAGCAGCTTAGCGGTCATTGGGGGCTTCTCTGGAAACACCATATATTTT.

This clonotype was observed many times. V usage is TRBV5-1 and J usage is TRBJ2-1, with D perhaps TRBD2 (5 bases). Germline CDR1 SGHRS, CDR2 YFSETQ. With 5 bases removed from V and 2 bases from J, the gap between germline ends came to 11 bases. CDR3 length equals 14 residues. The CDR3 DNA sequence: TGCGCCAGCAGAGCGGACCCAACCTACAATGAGCAGTTCTTC. It translates to CASRADPTYNEQFF.